The clone carrying this T cell receptor beta chain was counted ten times or more. The CDR3 is 16 amino acids. CDR1 is DFQATT, CDR2 SNEGSKA, per germline (reference sequence). V lost 0 bases and J 3 bases, leaving 15 bases between the germline ends. This sample was included in a study of CD8 T cells in ankylosing spondylitis. MiXCR, run by TCRdb on the 5' RACE reads, gives a single entry per CDR3 protein. Here the sample spans about 270,000 distinct CDR3 sequences, approximately 30% being singletons. Sequenced: blood, either unsorted or a sorted T cell fraction (not recorded which). This receptor was identified in a male donor with ankylosing spondylitis or in good health (not recorded which). The chain joins TRBV20-1 to TRBJ2-4; no firm D call. This CDR3 is CSARDRAPGDKNIQYF. The CDR3 region has the DNA TGCAGTGCTAGAGATCGAGCCCCTGGGGACAAAAACATTCAGTACTTC.